Listed below are T cell receptor beta chains from one sample, sequenced in a study of blood T cell repertoires in COVID-19. The assay was immunoSEQ multiplex PCR, and TCRdb's table has in-frame clones only and misses some. The sample holds 80,000 to 100,000 clones, less than 85% seen once. Sequences were obtained from peripheral blood. These receptors were taken from a man aged 70-80 years with COVID-19, enrolled during active disease. The CDR3 runs from the conserved cysteine through the conserved F or W. The order of the fields is D gene, clone size, J gene, V gene, CDR3 DNA, CDR3 protein. D genes are given only for firm matches. Some rows mark clone size as missing; the rest say once, few, many or name a class of expanded clone.

d_call: .; clone_size: .; j_call: TRBJ1-5; v_call: TRBV5-6; cdr3_nt: TGTGCCAGCAGCACCAGGAGCAATCAGCCCCAGCATTTT; cdr3_aa: CASSTRSNQPQHF
d_call: TRBD1; clone_size: once; j_call: TRBJ1-5; v_call: TRBV7-2; cdr3_nt: TGTGCCAGCAGCTGGACCGGGACAGGTAATCAGCCCCAGCATTTT; cdr3_aa: CASSWTGTGNQPQHF
d_call: .; clone_size: .; j_call: TRBJ1-3; v_call: TRBV11-2; cdr3_nt: TGTGCCAGCAGCTTAGCAGGCGCTGGAAACACCATATATTTT; cdr3_aa: CASSLAGAGNTIYF
d_call: .; clone_size: .; j_call: TRBJ2-7; v_call: TRBV4-1; cdr3_nt: TGCGCCAGCAGCCAAGATTTAGTAGCATCGGGGCAGTACTTC; cdr3_aa: CASSQDLVASGQYF
d_call: TRBD1; clone_size: .; j_call: TRBJ1-3; v_call: TRBV19; cdr3_nt: TGTGCCAGTAGTACTCGGACAGGGGCTGGAAACACCATATATTTT; cdr3_aa: CASSTRTGAGNTIYF
d_call: TRBD1; clone_size: few; j_call: TRBJ2-7; v_call: TRBV11-2; cdr3_nt: TGTGCCAGCAGCTCCCTTGGGACAGTTGGCGAGCAGTACTTC; cdr3_aa: CASSSLGTVGEQYF
d_call: TRBD1; clone_size: once; j_call: TRBJ2-5; v_call: TRBV18; cdr3_nt: TGTGCCAGCTCATATGGGACAGCCGAGACCCAGTACTTC; cdr3_aa: CASSYGTAETQYF
d_call: .; clone_size: .; j_call: TRBJ2-7; v_call: TRBV21-1; cdr3_nt: TGTGCCAGCAGCAAAGCGACCCGATGGGCTTCGATCAGAAGCGAGCAGTACTTC; cdr3_aa: CASSKATRWASIRSEQYF
d_call: .; clone_size: .; j_call: TRBJ1-4; v_call: TRBV2; cdr3_nt: TGTGCCACCAAGACAGAGATTCAGGGGGAAAAACTGTTTTTT; cdr3_aa: CATKTEIQGEKLFF
d_call: TRBD1; clone_size: once; j_call: TRBJ2-7; v_call: TRBV3-1/TRBV3-2; cdr3_nt: TGTGCCAGCAGCAGGGACAGGACAAACCGGCAGTACTTC; cdr3_aa: CASSRDRTNRQYF
d_call: .; clone_size: once; j_call: TRBJ2-5; v_call: TRBV11-1; cdr3_nt: TGTGCCAGCAGCTTGTCAGACCAAGAGACCCAGTACTTC; cdr3_aa: CASSLSDQETQYF
d_call: .; clone_size: .; j_call: TRBJ2-7; v_call: TRBV16; cdr3_nt: TGTGCCAGCAGCCACCCTAGAGTGGCCTACGAGCAGTACTTC; cdr3_aa: CASSHPRVAYEQYF
d_call: TRBD1; clone_size: .; j_call: TRBJ1-5; v_call: TRBV5-5; cdr3_nt: TGTGCCAGCAGCTTGGAGGGACAGACTTATAGCAATCAGCCCCAGCATTTT; cdr3_aa: CASSLEGQTYSNQPQHF
d_call: TRBD2; clone_size: .; j_call: TRBJ2-1; v_call: TRBV7-3; cdr3_nt: TGTGCCAGCAGTTTGACTAGCGGGTATTCCTACAATGAGCAGTTCTTC; cdr3_aa: CASSLTSGYSYNEQFF
d_call: .; clone_size: .; j_call: TRBJ2-4; v_call: TRBV6-1; cdr3_nt: TGTGCCAGCAGTGACGGAGCCAAAAACATTCAGTACTTC; cdr3_aa: CASSDGAKNIQYF
d_call: TRBD2; clone_size: .; j_call: TRBJ2-2; v_call: TRBV9; cdr3_nt: TGTGCCAGCAGCCACTACCGGACTAGCGAAAACACCGGGGAGCTGTTTTTT; cdr3_aa: CASSHYRTSENTGELFF
d_call: TRBD1; clone_size: few; j_call: TRBJ1-3; v_call: TRBV5-5; cdr3_nt: TGTGCCAGCAGCCCTCCCGGGACAGTTGGTGGAAACACCATATATTTT; cdr3_aa: CASSPPGTVGGNTIYF
d_call: .; clone_size: .; j_call: TRBJ2-5; v_call: TRBV7-3; cdr3_nt: TGTGCCAGCAGCCTAGGGGAGGCAGAGACCCAGTACTTC; cdr3_aa: CASSLGEAETQYF
d_call: .; clone_size: .; j_call: TRBJ1-6; v_call: TRBV15; cdr3_nt: TGTGCCACCAGCAGAGATAGCAGGGATTCACCCCTCCACTTT; cdr3_aa: CATSRDSRDSPLHF
d_call: TRBD1; clone_size: .; j_call: TRBJ2-1; v_call: TRBV19; cdr3_nt: TGTGCCAGTTCCGGGACAGATAATAATGAGCAGTTCTTC; cdr3_aa: CASSGTDNNEQFF
d_call: .; clone_size: .; j_call: TRBJ1-4; v_call: TRBV3-1/TRBV3-2; cdr3_nt: TGTGCCAGCAGCCACGGGAACGGATGGGAGGAAAAACTGTTTTTT; cdr3_aa: CASSHGNGWEEKLFF
d_call: .; clone_size: few; j_call: TRBJ1-1; v_call: TRBV28; cdr3_nt: TGTGCCAGCGGCGGGGGCGCGGGCACTGAAGCTTTCTTT; cdr3_aa: CASGGGAGTEAFF
d_call: .; clone_size: once; j_call: TRBJ2-2; v_call: TRBV9; cdr3_nt: TGTGCCAGCAGTTCTTCCGTGATACGGACCGGGGAGCTGTTTTTT; cdr3_aa: CASSSSVIRTGELFF
d_call: TRBD1; clone_size: .; j_call: TRBJ1-3; v_call: TRBV5-4; cdr3_nt: TGTGCCAGCAGTTCGGGACCGGGACAGGACTCTGGAAACACCATATATTTT; cdr3_aa: CASSSGPGQDSGNTIYF
d_call: .; clone_size: .; j_call: TRBJ1-3; v_call: TRBV3-1/TRBV3-2; cdr3_nt: TGTGCCAGCAGCCTTGACAGTCTCTCTGGAAACACCATATATTTT; cdr3_aa: CASSLDSLSGNTIYF
d_call: TRBD2; clone_size: .; j_call: TRBJ2-1; v_call: TRBV3-1/TRBV3-2; cdr3_nt: TGTGCCAGCCTCTGGGGCTTTCCAGGGAGCGGGAACAACAATGAGCAGTTCTTC; cdr3_aa: CASLWGFPGSGNNNEQFF
d_call: TRBD2; clone_size: .; j_call: TRBJ2-3; v_call: TRBV7-2; cdr3_nt: TGTGCCAGCAGCTCCACAGCGGGAGGGCTGGCAGATACGCAGTATTTT; cdr3_aa: CASSSTAGGLADTQYF
d_call: TRBD1; clone_size: medium-sized; j_call: TRBJ2-7; v_call: TRBV18; cdr3_nt: TGTGCCAGCTCTTTCAGACAGGGGGTTACCTACGAGCAGTACTTC; cdr3_aa: CASSFRQGVTYEQYF
d_call: .; clone_size: .; j_call: TRBJ1-5; v_call: TRBV7-2; cdr3_nt: TGTGCCAGCAGCTTAATGGGAGGGGTGAGCAATCAGCCCCAGCATTTT; cdr3_aa: CASSLMGGVSNQPQHF
d_call: TRBD2; clone_size: few; j_call: TRBJ2-3; v_call: TRBV9; cdr3_nt: TGTGCCAGCAGCGTAGACGCGGGAGTCCCGGATACGCAGTATTTT; cdr3_aa: CASSVDAGVPDTQYF
d_call: .; clone_size: .; j_call: TRBJ2-3; v_call: TRBV9; cdr3_nt: TGTGCCAGCAGCGTACTGGGACTGAGCACAGATACGCAGTATTTT; cdr3_aa: CASSVLGLSTDTQYF
d_call: TRBD1; clone_size: .; j_call: TRBJ2-7; v_call: TRBV24-1; cdr3_nt: TGTGCCACCAGCTCCGGGACAGGGGGCTCCCCCTACGAGCAGTACTTC; cdr3_aa: CATSSGTGGSPYEQYF
d_call: .; clone_size: few; j_call: TRBJ2-7; v_call: TRBV6-5; cdr3_nt: TGTGCCAGCAGAAGCAGGGGGGCCTACGAGCAGTACTTC; cdr3_aa: CASRSRGAYEQYF
d_call: TRBD2; clone_size: .; j_call: TRBJ2-1; v_call: TRBV19; cdr3_nt: TGTGCCAGTAAAGGTCTTCTGGGACTAGCGGGAGCAGGGAATGAGCAGTTCTTC; cdr3_aa: CASKGLLGLAGAGNEQFF
d_call: TRBD2; clone_size: few; j_call: TRBJ2-2; v_call: TRBV4-3; cdr3_nt: TGCGCCAGCAGTCGAATAGCGGGAGGGCCAAATAATGGGGAGCTGTTTTTT; cdr3_aa: CASSRIAGGPNNGELFF
d_call: TRBD1; clone_size: .; j_call: TRBJ2-5; v_call: TRBV18; cdr3_nt: TGTGCCAGCTCCGCCCAGGGACAGGGAACGGAGACCCAGTACTTC; cdr3_aa: CASSAQGQGTETQYF
d_call: TRBD1; clone_size: .; j_call: TRBJ2-3; v_call: TRBV28; cdr3_nt: TGTGCCAGCAGTTTAGTACCAGCTGATCAGGGGGTCGGGACAGATACGCAGTATTTT; cdr3_aa: CASSLVPADQGVGTDTQYF
d_call: .; clone_size: once; j_call: TRBJ2-3; v_call: TRBV5-4; cdr3_nt: TGTGCCAGCAGTTCGAGGGGCTCGGGAGTGGATACGCAGTATTTT; cdr3_aa: CASSSRGSGVDTQYF
d_call: TRBD2; clone_size: .; j_call: TRBJ2-5; v_call: TRBV3-1/TRBV3-2; cdr3_nt: TGTGCCAGCACCCCGGGGACTAGCGGGGGGTGGGCCCAGTACTTC; cdr3_aa: CASTPGTSGGWAQYF
d_call: .; clone_size: .; j_call: TRBJ1-1; v_call: TRBV9; cdr3_nt: TGTGCCAGCAGCCCACAGGTATGGGCTGAAGCTTTCTTT; cdr3_aa: CASSPQVWAEAFF
d_call: TRBD1; clone_size: few; j_call: TRBJ1-1; v_call: TRBV28; cdr3_nt: TGTGCCAGCAGTTTACCCTTGACAGGGTCCACTGAAGCTTTCTTT; cdr3_aa: CASSLPLTGSTEAFF